This T cell receptor beta chain was observed in a study of blood T cell repertoires in COVID-19. Study overall: COVID-19 samples from acute and convalescent phases originated in the United States, Italy and Spain. In each case, the material was cDNA or gDNA derived from T cells, B-cell-depleted T cells, or PBMCs.

Only one count was recorded for this clone. Trimming removed 4 bases from V and 9 bases from J; junction bases left unmatched: 3. Germline CDR1 reads SNHLY; CDR2 reads FYNNEI. This CDR3 comprises 13 residues. Per the study methods: Nucleated cell number was recorded as an estimate derived from reference gene primer amplification. Profiled with immunoSEQ multiplex PCR; TCRdb holds only in-frame clones, not every one. V, J and clone size are taken as reported in that table, and D and trimming were inferred from the DNA itself. Among tens of thousands of clones listed, 75% to 90% were seen once. The chain carries TRBV2 and TRBJ2-1; 10 bases are a match to TRBD2. The sample was peripheral blood. The TCR comes from a man aged 25-40 years with acute or convalescent COVID-19. CDR3 nucleotide sequence: TGTGCCAGCAGTGGGGGACTAGCGAGTGAGCAGTTCTTC. Its translation is CASSGGLASEQFF.